The clone carrying this TCR beta chain occurred a few times. The protocol was immunoSEQ multiplex PCR, while the TCRdb copy is restricted to in-frame clones and leaves out a portion. The table lists about 160,000 clones, 85% to 90% of them singletons, with over 9% in the top ten. The CDR3 totals 14 residues. Trimming took off 4 bases at V and 0 bases at J, with 7 bases between the two ends. The germline gives CDR1 SGHDT, CDR2 YYEEEE. A Seattle source enrolled patients during active infection and followed them longitudinally. This sample was included in a study of blood T cell repertoires in COVID-19. The clonotype was recovered from a woman between 70 and 85 years old with COVID-19, enrolled during active disease. The V call is TRBV5-6, the J call TRBJ1-4; maybe TRBD1 (5 bases). Sequencing used peripheral blood. CDR3 bases: TGTGCCAGCAGCCTACAGGCAACTAATGAAAAACTGTTTTTT. Translation gives CASSLQATNEKLFF.